These T cell receptor beta chains were read from a single sample in a study of blood T cell repertoires in COVID-19. Profiling relied on immunoSEQ multiplex PCR, and the TCRdb table lists in-frame clones only, not all of them. The table shows about 280,000 clones, with around 89% occurring only once. The sequenced sample was peripheral blood. The source is a man aged 40-49 years with acute or convalescent COVID-19. Each CDR3 is given with its conserved first and last residue. Each record gives: J gene, V gene, CDR3 protein.

j_call: TRBJ1-1
v_call: TRBV5-4
cdr3_aa: CASSLRQGSTEAFF

j_call: TRBJ1-3
v_call: TRBV11-2
cdr3_aa: CASSGYRGSSSGNTIYF

j_call: TRBJ1-6
v_call: TRBV7-2
cdr3_aa: CASSLFVRQYNSPLHF

j_call: TRBJ2-7
v_call: TRBV10-2
cdr3_aa: CASSESSGSYEQYF

j_call: TRBJ2-3
v_call: TRBV7-8
cdr3_aa: CASSPLQGTITDTQYF

j_call: TRBJ1-2
v_call: TRBV28
cdr3_aa: CASSSGTHGYTF

j_call: TRBJ1-1
v_call: TRBV6-5
cdr3_aa: CASSYGENGMNTEAFF

j_call: TRBJ1-5
v_call: TRBV6-5
cdr3_aa: CASKTGGGQPQHF

j_call: TRBJ1-2
v_call: TRBV29-1
cdr3_aa: CSVAGGQEGAYGYTF

j_call: TRBJ2-5
v_call: TRBV12-3/TRBV12-4
cdr3_aa: CATGQRETQYF

j_call: TRBJ1-1
v_call: TRBV5-1
cdr3_aa: CASSPTGPTEAFF

j_call: TRBJ1-5
v_call: TRBV18
cdr3_aa: CASSPLPTGQPQHF

j_call: TRBJ1-1
v_call: TRBV19
cdr3_aa: CASSNGGGRVGNEAFF

j_call: TRBJ2-3
v_call: TRBV5-4
cdr3_aa: CASSLNPGPTWYF

j_call: TRBJ1-1
v_call: TRBV2
cdr3_aa: CASSGRGLQAFF

j_call: TRBJ2-7
v_call: TRBV19
cdr3_aa: CASSIQGQSYEQYF

j_call: TRBJ1-1
v_call: TRBV2
cdr3_aa: CASSVQFEAFF

j_call: TRBJ1-1
v_call: TRBV30
cdr3_aa: CAGTRTGPTEAFF

j_call: TRBJ1-5
v_call: TRBV5-5
cdr3_aa: CASSPNLHPQHF

j_call: TRBJ1-2
v_call: TRBV4-2
cdr3_aa: CASSQAARRGGYTF

j_call: TRBJ1-1
v_call: TRBV28
cdr3_aa: CATKGDSALAFF

j_call: TRBJ1-2
v_call: TRBV4-2
cdr3_aa: CASSLSGTGGYGYTF

j_call: TRBJ2-1
v_call: TRBV6-5
cdr3_aa: CASRDTWNEQFF

j_call: TRBJ1-5
v_call: TRBV2
cdr3_aa: CASSELGTGLNQPQHF

j_call: TRBJ2-5
v_call: TRBV30
cdr3_aa: CAWSTGETQYF

j_call: TRBJ2-7
v_call: TRBV2
cdr3_aa: CASKPRQAIYEQYF

j_call: TRBJ2-7
v_call: TRBV10-2
cdr3_aa: CASHQVLPSYEQYF

j_call: TRBJ1-6
v_call: TRBV6-1
cdr3_aa: CASSDRGNSPLHF

j_call: TRBJ2-7
v_call: TRBV12-3/TRBV12-4
cdr3_aa: CASSWGQSYEQYF

j_call: TRBJ1-5
v_call: TRBV7-3
cdr3_aa: CASSLTRNQPQHF

j_call: TRBJ1-2
v_call: TRBV18
cdr3_aa: CASSPKIEGGYTF

j_call: TRBJ2-7
v_call: TRBV6-2/TRBV6-3
cdr3_aa: CASSLSRSYEQYF

j_call: TRBJ2-3
v_call: TRBV29-1
cdr3_aa: CSVVEQTDTQYF

j_call: TRBJ2-7
v_call: TRBV5-1
cdr3_aa: CASSLDPSREQYF

j_call: TRBJ1-1
v_call: TRBV30
cdr3_aa: CAWSVRRGGTEAFF

j_call: TRBJ2-2
v_call: TRBV6-5
cdr3_aa: CASSSWTGSNTGELFF

j_call: TRBJ1-2
v_call: TRBV4-2
cdr3_aa: CASSQGGVNYGYTF

j_call: TRBJ2-1
v_call: TRBV29-1
cdr3_aa: CSVEFGTGGHYNEQFF

j_call: TRBJ1-2
v_call: TRBV19
cdr3_aa: CASSMDRGGDYGYTF

j_call: TRBJ2-1
v_call: TRBV7-9
cdr3_aa: CASSADRVSYNEQFF

j_call: TRBJ2-1
v_call: TRBV13
cdr3_aa: CASSFADNEQFF

j_call: TRBJ2-1
v_call: TRBV11-2
cdr3_aa: CASLPAGGFGEQFF

j_call: TRBJ1-5
v_call: TRBV18
cdr3_aa: CASSRLPGGIPYLPSNQPQHF

j_call: TRBJ2-1
v_call: TRBV5-1
cdr3_aa: CASSPTSGGPSYNEQFF

j_call: TRBJ1-3
v_call: TRBV5-5
cdr3_aa: CASSLDGTGGNTIYF

j_call: TRBJ1-2
v_call: TRBV10-2
cdr3_aa: CASTLQGAFYGYTF

j_call: TRBJ1-5
v_call: TRBV30
cdr3_aa: CAWRQPNTGNQPQHF

j_call: TRBJ1-1
v_call: TRBV19
cdr3_aa: CASSTRGTPAFF

j_call: TRBJ2-4
v_call: TRBV9
cdr3_aa: CASSVGPENIQYF

j_call: TRBJ2-2
v_call: TRBV19
cdr3_aa: CASIKRDPGLANTGELFF

j_call: TRBJ1-1
v_call: TRBV28
cdr3_aa: CASTSPGEAVKAFF

j_call: TRBJ1-5
v_call: TRBV7-7
cdr3_aa: CASSLARGYSNQPQHF

j_call: TRBJ1-2
v_call: TRBV19
cdr3_aa: CASSGTGKGDGYTF

j_call: TRBJ2-2
v_call: TRBV11-3
cdr3_aa: CASSPRSTGELFF

j_call: TRBJ1-5
v_call: TRBV11-2
cdr3_aa: CASSLTGDQPQHF

j_call: TRBJ2-6
v_call: TRBV5-5
cdr3_aa: CASSQAAGNSGANVLTF

j_call: TRBJ1-5
v_call: TRBV3-1/TRBV3-2
cdr3_aa: CASSQDKSGGSQEPQHF

j_call: TRBJ1-2
v_call: TRBV5-1
cdr3_aa: CASSGGQGGYGYTF

j_call: TRBJ2-3
v_call: TRBV30
cdr3_aa: CAWSDRSRTDTQYF